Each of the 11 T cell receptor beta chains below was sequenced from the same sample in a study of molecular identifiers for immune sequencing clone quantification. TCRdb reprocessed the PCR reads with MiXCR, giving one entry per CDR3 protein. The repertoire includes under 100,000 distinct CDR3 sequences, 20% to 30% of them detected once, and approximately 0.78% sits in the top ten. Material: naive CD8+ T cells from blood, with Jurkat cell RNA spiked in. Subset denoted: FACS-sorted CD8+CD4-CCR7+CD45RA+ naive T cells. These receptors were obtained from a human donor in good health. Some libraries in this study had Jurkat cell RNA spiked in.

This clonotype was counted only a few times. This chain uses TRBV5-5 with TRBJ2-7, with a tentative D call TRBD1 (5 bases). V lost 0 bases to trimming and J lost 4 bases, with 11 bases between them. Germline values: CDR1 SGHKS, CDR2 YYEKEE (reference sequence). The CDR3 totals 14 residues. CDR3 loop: CASSLAGRDYEQYF. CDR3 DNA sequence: TGTGCCAGCAGCTTGGCGGGCAGGGATTACGAGCAGTACTTC.

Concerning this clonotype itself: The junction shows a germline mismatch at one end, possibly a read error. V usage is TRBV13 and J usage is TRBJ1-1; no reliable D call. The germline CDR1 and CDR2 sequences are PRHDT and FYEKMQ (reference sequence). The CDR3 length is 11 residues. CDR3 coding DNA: TGTGCCGGCAGCTTATTCGGCGAAGCTTTCTTT. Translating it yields CAGSLFGEAFF.

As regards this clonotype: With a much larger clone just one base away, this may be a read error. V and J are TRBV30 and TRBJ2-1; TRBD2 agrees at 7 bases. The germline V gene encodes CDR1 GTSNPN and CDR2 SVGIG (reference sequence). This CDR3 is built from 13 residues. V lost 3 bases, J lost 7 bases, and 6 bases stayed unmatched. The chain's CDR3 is CAWRLLAWNEQFF. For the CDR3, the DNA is TGTGCCTGGAGGCTACTAGCGTGGAATGAGCAGTTCTTC.

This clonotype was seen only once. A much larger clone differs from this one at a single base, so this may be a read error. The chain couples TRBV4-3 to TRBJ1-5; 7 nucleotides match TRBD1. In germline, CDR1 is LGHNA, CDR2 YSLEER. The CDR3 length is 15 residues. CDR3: CASSQTGYSNRPQHF. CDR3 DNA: TGCGCCAGCAGCCAGACAGGGTATAGCAATCGGCCCCAGCATTTT.

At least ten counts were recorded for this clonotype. In nucleotides, the CDR3 is TGTGCCAGCAGTTTTTTCCGGGGGCACGAGCAGTACTTC. It is translated as CASSFFRGHEQYF. This chain uses TRBV12-3 or TRBV12-4 with TRBJ2-7; D tentatively fits TRBD1 or TRBD2 (6 bases each). Trimming took off 3 bases at V and 5 bases at J, with 11 bases between the two ends. The CDR3 loop spans 13 amino acids.

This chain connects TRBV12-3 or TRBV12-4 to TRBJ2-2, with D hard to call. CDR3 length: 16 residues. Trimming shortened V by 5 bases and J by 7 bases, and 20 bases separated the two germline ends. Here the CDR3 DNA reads TGTGCCAGCAGTCCCCAAGGGTCCGGCCATTACGGGGAGCTGTTTTTT. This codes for CASSPQGSGHYGELFF.

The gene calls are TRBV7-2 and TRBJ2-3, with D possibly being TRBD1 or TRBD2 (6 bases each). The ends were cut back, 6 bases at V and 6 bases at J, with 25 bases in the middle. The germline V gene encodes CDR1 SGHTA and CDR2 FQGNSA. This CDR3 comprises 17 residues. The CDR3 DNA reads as TGTGCCAGCAGTCGTCACAGGGTGGGACTCCCATCGGATACGCAGTATTTT. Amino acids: CASSRHRVGLPSDTQYF.

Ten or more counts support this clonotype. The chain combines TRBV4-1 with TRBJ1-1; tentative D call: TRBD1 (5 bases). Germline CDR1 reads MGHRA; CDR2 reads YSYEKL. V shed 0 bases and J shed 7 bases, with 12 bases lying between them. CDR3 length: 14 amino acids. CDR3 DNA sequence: TGCGCCAGCAGCCAAGAGGGGGGAGGCGGTGAAGCTTTCTTT. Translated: CASSQEGGGGEAFF.

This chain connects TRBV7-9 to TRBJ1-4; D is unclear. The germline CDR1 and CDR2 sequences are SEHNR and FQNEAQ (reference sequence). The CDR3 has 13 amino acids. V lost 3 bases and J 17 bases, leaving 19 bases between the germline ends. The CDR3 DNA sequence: TGTGCCAGCAGCTTTTTAACCCCGGACCAAACATTTTTT. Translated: CASSFLTPDQTFF.

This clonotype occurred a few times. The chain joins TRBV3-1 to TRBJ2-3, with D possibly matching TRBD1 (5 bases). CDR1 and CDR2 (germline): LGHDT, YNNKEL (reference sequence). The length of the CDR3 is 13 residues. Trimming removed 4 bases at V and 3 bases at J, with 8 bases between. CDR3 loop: CASSPDTTDTQYF. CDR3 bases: TGTGCCAGCAGCCCGGACACTACAGATACGCAGTATTTT.

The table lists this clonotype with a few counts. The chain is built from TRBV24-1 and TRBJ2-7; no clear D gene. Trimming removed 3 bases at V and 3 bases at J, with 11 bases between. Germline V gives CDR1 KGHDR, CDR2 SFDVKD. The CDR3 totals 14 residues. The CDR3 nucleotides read TGTGCCACCAGTGATCCTTATGTTGACTACGAGCAGTACTTC. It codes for CATSDPYVDYEQYF.